What follows describes a single T cell receptor (beta chain). These data come from a study of blood T cell repertoires in COVID-19. The CDR3 totals 11 residues. Looked up from germline, CDR1 is MDHEN and CDR2 is SYDVKM. The V end was cut by 10 bases, the J end by 1 base, with 7 bases between. Recovered Cohort 3 donors showed two negative PCRs, clearance, or symptom resolution. Assay: immunoSEQ multiplex PCR; the TCRdb copy retains only in-frame clones and omits some. The sample shows some 300,000 clones, roughly 89% of them seen only once. The sequenced sample consisted of PBMCs or T cells enriched from blood (not recorded which). The gene calls are TRBV28 and TRBJ1-2, with D uncertain. This receptor was taken from a woman aged 25 to 39 who had recovered from COVID-19. The CDR3 here is CATFFNYGYTF. CDR3 nucleotides: TGTGCCACCTTTTTTAACTATGGCTACACCTTC.